This T cell receptor (beta chain) was sequenced during a study of OX40 agonist ivuxolimab in advanced cancers. Patients with a history of autoimmune disease or on systemic immunosuppression were excluded. V lost 3 bases to trimming and J lost 4 bases, with 10 bases between them. CDR1 and CDR2 (germline): MGHRA, YSYEKL. The CDR3 length is 14 residues. Study observations and caveats: In the 0.1 to 3.0 mg/kg range, CD4+ and CD8+ blood T cells had expanded clonally by week 6. Relative to CD4+, CD8+ T cells held more expanded clones on average. Some of the nonresponding patients also showed low levels of normalized T-cell clonal expansion.

As concerns this clone: The target antigen is unknown.

Sequencing used immunoSEQ multiplex PCR; TCRdb keeps in-frame clones, though not all of them. The sample carries tens of thousands of clones, roughly nine tenths recorded once. This specimen consisted of CD4+ or CD8+ T cells sorted from blood, obtained in a trial of the OX40 agonist ivuxolimab. The J gene is TRBJ1-3, the V gene TRBV4-1; maybe TRBD1 (6 bases). This clonotype was obtained from an adult with an advanced solid tumor such as melanoma, head and neck, liver or kidney cancer. The CDR3 protein is CASSHTGLGNTIYF. CDR3 coding DNA: TGCGCCAGCAGCCACACAGGGCTGGGAAACACCATATATTTT.